One and the same sample provided the 7 T cell receptor beta chains below, sequenced in a study of T cell responses to AZD1222 COVID-19 vaccine. Method: immunoSEQ multiplex PCR; TCRdb's copy keeps in-frame clones and lacks some. The table shows 100,000 to 130,000 clones, with about 90% occurring only once. The material sequenced was peripheral blood, taken on day 0 of AZD1222 vaccination. Receptor source: an adult in good health.

The J gene is TRBJ2-5, the V gene TRBV12-5; the match to TRBD1 covers 8 bases. Germline V lookup: CDR1 LGHNT, CDR2 FRNRAP. V trimming: 6 bases; J trimming: 0 bases; junction bases outside the gene matches: 9. This CDR3 is 16 amino acids long. DNA of the CDR3: TGTGCTAGTGGCCGGGACAGGACGTGGGACCAAGAGACCCAGTACTTC. Residues: CASGRDRTWDQETQYF.

J is TRBJ2-3 and V is TRBV6-1, with D maybe TRBD2 (6 bases). Germline V gene lookup returns CDR1 MNHNS and CDR2 SASEGT. V was pared by 4 bases and J by 1 base, with 12 bases between. This CDR3 spans 15 amino acids. The CDR3 nucleotides are TGTGCCAGCAGTGCCGGGACGGGAGGCACAGATACGCAGTATTTT. This sequence encodes CASSAGTGGTDTQYF.

This clone occurred once. This sequence joins TRBV2 and TRBJ2-7, with a weak D call TRBD2 (6 bases). The CDR3 length is 17 residues. Germline V gives CDR1 SNHLY, CDR2 FYNNEI. Trimming shortened V by 2 bases and J by 0 bases, and 17 bases separated the two germline ends. The CDR3 reads CASSEWRGRVLSYEQYF. The CDR3 DNA is TGTGCCAGCAGTGAATGGAGGGGCAGGGTACTCTCCTACGAGCAGTACTTC.

This clone appeared once. The chain combines TRBV5-1 with TRBJ2-1, with D possibly matching TRBD1 (6 bases). V lost 8 bases to trimming and J lost 3 bases, with 15 bases between them. CDR1 is SGHRS, CDR2 YFSETQ, per germline. This CDR3 has 14 amino acids. The CDR3 region has the DNA TGCGCCAGTGGCAGGGACACCTACTACAATGAGCAGTTCTTC. Its protein is CASGRDTYYNEQFF.

This clone was counted a single time. The chain links TRBV14 to TRBJ1-2; no reliable D call. This CDR3 is 15 amino acids long. Germline V lookup: CDR1 SGHDN, CDR2 FVKESK. Trimming took 0 bases from V and 3 from J, leaving 11 bases between them. This chain's CDR3 is CASSQDLGQYYGYTF. CDR3 nucleotide sequence: TGTGCCAGCAGCCAAGATCTTGGGCAGTACTATGGCTACACCTTC. Using reference TRBV14 and TRBJ1-2 for the parts outside the CDR3, the full variable domain is EAGVTQFPSHSVIEKGQTVTLRCDPISGHDNLYWYRRVMGKEIKFLLHFVKESKQDESGMPNNRFLAERTGGTYSTLKVQPAELEDSGVYFCASSQDLGQYYGYTFGSGTRLTVV.

The CDR3: CASSLADRERPQHF. CDR3 DNA: TGTGCCAGCAGTTTAGCAGACAGGGAAAGACCCCAGCATTTT. The V and J genes are TRBV28 and TRBJ1-5; 7 bases align to TRBD1. With V trimmed by 2 bases and J by 10 bases, 8 bases remained unmatched. Germline lookup yields CDR1 MDHEN and CDR2 SYDVKM. The length of the CDR3 is 14 residues.

V usage is TRBV5-1 and J usage is TRBJ1-3; D may be TRBD1 (5 bases). Germline CDR1 is SGHRS and CDR2 is YFSETQ. The CDR3 sequence is 15 residues long. Trimming took off 0 bases at V and 2 bases at J, with 9 bases between the two ends. This CDR3 reads CASSLGDRTGNTIYF. For the CDR3, the DNA is TGCGCCAGCAGCTTGGGCGACAGAACTGGAAACACCATATATTTT. The full variable domain, rest sourced from reference TRBV5-1 and TRBJ1-3, is KAGVTQTPRYLIKTRGQQVTLSCSPISGHRSVSWYQQTPGQGLQFLFEYFSETQRNKGNFPGRFSGRQFSNSRSEMNVSTLELGDSALYLCASSLGDRTGNTIYFGEGSWLTVV.